This T cell receptor (beta chain) was captured in a study of CD8+ T cells in alopecia areata. In each case, RNA was isolated and then reverse transcribed into cDNA as the sequencing template. Assay: immunoSEQ multiplex PCR; the TCRdb copy retains only in-frame clones and omits some. The table records some 30,000 clones, around 80% of them present only once. Alopecia areata patients gave lesional scalp punch biopsies and peripheral blood samples. CDR3 size: 13 residues. The sequencing input was NKG2D-low CD8+ T cells sorted from blood. This clonotype was obtained from a human donor with alopecia areata. J is TRBJ2-5 and V is TRBV23-1; 7 nucleotides align to TRBD2. The J call may be wrong; the DNA end is better matched by TRBJ2-7. TRBV23-1 is recorded as an ORF, its role being uncertain. The CDR3 region has the DNA TGCGCCAGCAGGCGGGGGAAGCCCTACGAGCAGTACTTC. Its protein product is CASRRGKPYEQYF.